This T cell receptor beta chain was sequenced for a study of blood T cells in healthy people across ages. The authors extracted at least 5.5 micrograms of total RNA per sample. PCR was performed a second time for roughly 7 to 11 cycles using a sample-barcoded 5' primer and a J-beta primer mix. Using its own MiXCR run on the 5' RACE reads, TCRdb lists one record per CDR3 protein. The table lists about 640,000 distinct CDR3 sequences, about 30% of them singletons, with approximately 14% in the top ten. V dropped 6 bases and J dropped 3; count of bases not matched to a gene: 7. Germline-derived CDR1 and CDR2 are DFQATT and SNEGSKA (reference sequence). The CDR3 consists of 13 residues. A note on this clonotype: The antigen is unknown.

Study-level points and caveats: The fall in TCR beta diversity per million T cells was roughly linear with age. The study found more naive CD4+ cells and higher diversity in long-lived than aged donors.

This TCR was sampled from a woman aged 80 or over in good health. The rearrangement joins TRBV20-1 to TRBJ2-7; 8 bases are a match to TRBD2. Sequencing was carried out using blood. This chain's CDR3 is CSAGDGRVYEQYF. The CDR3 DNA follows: TGCAGTGCCGGGGACGGGAGGGTCTACGAGCAGTACTTC.